This is a list of T cell receptor beta chains from one sample in a study of T cells after yellow fever vaccination. TCRdb recomputed calls from the 5' RACE reads with MiXCR, one row per CDR3 protein. The sample includes 550,000 to 750,000 distinct CDR3 sequences, 13% of them seen just once. This material consisted of PBMCs, taken on the day of the yellow fever booster vaccination. The receptors originated from a man aged 30-40 years who received the YFV17D yellow fever vaccine. Each CDR3 is given with its conserved first and last residue. A D gene is named only where the DNA matches it firmly. The size entry is marked missing in some rows and otherwise reads once, few, many or a size class.

CASSLVGTTFNEQFF | TGTGCCAGCAGTTTAGTGGGGACCACCTTCAATGAGCAGTTCTTC | TRBJ2-1 | few | TRBV12-3/TRBV12-4 | NA
CASSLRQFAQFF | TGTGCCAGCAGCCTCCGACAGTTTGCGCAGTTCTTC | TRBJ2-1 | few | TRBV3-1 | NA
CASIHGGTGTGSGNTIYF | TGTGCCAGCATACACGGCGGTACCGGGACGGGCTCTGGAAACACCATATATTTT | TRBJ1-3 | few | TRBV6-2/TRBV6-3 | NA
CASTRAGGLNQPQHF | TGTGCCAGCACTAGGGCAGGGGGCCTCAATCAGCCCCAGCATTTT | TRBJ1-5 | many | TRBV12-3/TRBV12-4 | TRBD1
CSVAQGWREKLFF | TGCAGCGTAGCACAGGGATGGCGAGAAAAACTGTTTTTT | TRBJ1-4 | NA | TRBV29-1 | NA
CASSLAVGYSYEQYF | TGTGCCAGCAGCTTGGCCGTCGGGTACTCCTACGAGCAGTACTTC | TRBJ2-7 | few | TRBV5-5 | NA
CSAISGLAGSTDTQYF | TGCAGTGCTATTTCCGGACTAGCGGGCAGCACAGATACGCAGTATTTT | TRBJ2-3 | NA | TRBV20-1 | TRBD2
CASSVSDRGESPLHF | TGTGCCAGCAGCGTTAGTGACAGGGGCGAATCACCCCTCCACTTT | TRBJ1-6 | few | TRBV9 | TRBD1
CASNDRGNQPQHF | TGTGCCAGCAACGACAGGGGAAATCAGCCCCAGCATTTT | TRBJ1-5 | many | TRBV12-3/TRBV12-4 | TRBD1
CASSAAWTSGRNEQFF | TGTGCCAGCAGCGCGGCTTGGACTAGCGGGAGGAATGAGCAGTTCTTC | TRBJ2-1 | NA | TRBV7-2 | TRBD2
CSVARRGVSSYEQYF | TGCAGCGTCGCCCGTCGGGGGGTATCCTCCTACGAGCAGTACTTC | TRBJ2-7 | few | TRBV29-1 | TRBD2
CASSLPTSGPHSYEQYF | TGTGCCAGCAGTTTACCAACTAGCGGGCCCCACTCCTACGAGCAGTACTTC | TRBJ2-7 | NA | TRBV28 | TRBD2
CASSLAGTTGYNEQFF | TGTGCCAGCAGCTTGGCCGGGACCACCGGATACAATGAGCAGTTCTTC | TRBJ2-1 | few | TRBV5-4 | NA
CASSLGMWGHEQFF | TGTGCCAGCAGTTTAGGGATGTGGGGCCATGAGCAGTTCTTC | TRBJ2-1 | NA | TRBV6-5 | NA
CASSLTPQGVGEKLFF | TGCGCCAGCAGCTTGACCCCACAGGGAGTGGGGGAAAAACTGTTTTTT | TRBJ1-4 | NA | TRBV5-1 | NA
CASSSGQGTEAFF | TGTGCCAGCAGCTCGGGACAGGGGACGGAAGCTTTCTTT | TRBJ1-1 | many | TRBV7-9 | TRBD1
CASSPWTSGSRETQYF | TGTGCCAGCAGCCCTTGGACTAGCGGGAGCCGGGAGACCCAGTACTTC | TRBJ2-5 | NA | TRBV7-2 | TRBD2
CASSQVSNSNQPQHF | TGTGCCAGCAGCCAAGTGTCGAATAGCAATCAGCCCCAGCATTTT | TRBJ1-5 | NA | TRBV7-8 | NA
CASSKDRVNEQFF | TGTGCCAGCAGCAAGGACAGGGTCAATGAGCAGTTCTTC | TRBJ2-1 | NA | TRBV11-2 | TRBD1
CAIMKQDTDTQYF | TGTGCCATCATGAAGCAGGACACAGATACGCAGTATTTT | TRBJ2-3 | NA | TRBV10-3 | NA
CASSFVFGNEQFF | TGTGCCAGCAGTTTTGTTTTTGGCAATGAGCAGTTCTTC | TRBJ2-1 | many | TRBV12-3/TRBV12-4 | NA
CASSYSLTGKTQYF | TGTGCCAGCAGTTACTCACTGACAGGAAAGACCCAGTACTTC | TRBJ2-5 | NA | TRBV6-2/TRBV6-3 | NA
CSARVGGFTGELFF | TGCAGTGCTAGAGTTGGGGGGTTCACCGGGGAGCTGTTTTTT | TRBJ2-2 | NA | TRBV20-1 | NA
CASSFQGPSGANVLTF | TGTGCCAGCAGTTTTCAGGGCCCCTCTGGGGCCAACGTCCTGACTTTC | TRBJ2-6 | few | TRBV27 | NA
CASSPKDRAPNTQYF | TGTGCCAGCAGTCCGAAGGACAGGGCCCCGAATACGCAGTATTTT | TRBJ2-3 | many | TRBV28 | TRBD1
CSVVAGAATDTQYF | TGCAGCGTAGTAGCGGGGGCAGCCACAGATACGCAGTATTTT | TRBJ2-3 | NA | TRBV29-1 | TRBD2
CASSFGGRAVEQFF | TGTGCCAGCAGCTTTGGCGGGAGGGCCGTTGAGCAGTTCTTC | TRBJ2-1 | few | TRBV7-9 | TRBD2
CASQKLASGPGELFF | TGTGCCAGCCAAAAGCTAGCCTCGGGCCCCGGGGAGCTGTTTTTT | TRBJ2-2 | NA | TRBV28 | NA
CASQDNYYGYTF | TGTGCCAGTCAGGACAATTACTATGGCTACACCTTC | TRBJ1-2 | few | TRBV19 | NA
CASSPLRSESYNEQFF | TGCGCCAGCAGCCCCCTCCGAAGCGAGTCCTACAATGAGCAGTTCTTC | TRBJ2-1 | NA | TRBV4-3 | NA
CASRPPNSEGRQYF | TGTGCCAGCCGCCCCCCCAATAGCGAGGGAAGGCAGTACTTC | TRBJ2-7 | NA | TRBV28 | NA
CASTAGLEKLFF | TGTGCCAGCACCGCAGGGCTCGAAAAACTGTTTTTT | TRBJ1-4 | NA | TRBV25-1 | NA
CASSLTIGTGTEKLFF | TGTGCCAGCAGCTTAACAATCGGGACAGGGACTGAAAAACTGTTTTTT | TRBJ1-4 | few | TRBV7-9 | TRBD1
CASTISGGRTRTTYEQYF | TGTGCCAGCACCATTTCAGGGGGGAGGACCCGCACTACCTACGAGCAGTACTTC | TRBJ2-7 | few | TRBV7-8 | NA
CASSLEYPTTYQYF | TGCGCCAGCAGCTTGGAGTACCCCACTACGTATCAGTACTTC | TRBJ2-7 | NA | TRBV5-1 | NA
CASSIAGAGVEKLFF | TGTGCCAGCAGTATCGCAGGGGCCGGGGTAGAAAAACTGTTTTTT | TRBJ1-4 | few | TRBV12-3/TRBV12-4 | NA
CAISDPDSYEQYF | TGTGCCATCAGTGACCCTGACTCGTACGAGCAGTACTTC | TRBJ2-7 | few | TRBV10-3 | NA
CASRHRDSRQNEQFF | TGTGCCAGCAGACACCGGGACTCACGTCAGAATGAGCAGTTCTTC | TRBJ2-1 | NA | TRBV12-3/TRBV12-4 | NA
CASSVARVAPYNEQFF | TGTGCCAGCAGCGTAGCTCGTGTGGCGCCATACAATGAGCAGTTCTTC | TRBJ2-1 | few | TRBV9 | NA
CASSFRDKPNYGYTF | TGTGCCAGCAGCTTTAGGGACAAGCCCAACTATGGCTACACCTTC | TRBJ1-2 | few | TRBV7-2 | NA
CSAMGGRDEQYF | TGCAGTGCAATGGGGGGTAGGGACGAGCAGTACTTC | TRBJ2-7 | many | TRBV20-1 | NA
CASRGQLLNTGELFF | TGTGCCAGTAGGGGGCAACTCTTGAACACCGGGGAGCTGTTTTTT | TRBJ2-2 | few | TRBV12-3/TRBV12-4 | TRBD1
CASSQARRTGSPLHF | TGTGCCAGCAGCCAAGCCCGCAGAACAGGCTCACCCCTCCACTTT | TRBJ1-6 | NA | TRBV4-2 | NA
CASSQRNEKLFF | TGCGCCAGCAGCCAAAGAAATGAAAAACTGTTTTTT | TRBJ1-4 | few | TRBV4-3 | NA
CASSRQTSGSYEQYF | TGTGCCAGCAGTCGCCAGACTAGCGGCTCCTACGAGCAGTACTTC | TRBJ2-7 | many | TRBV5-4 | TRBD2
CASSSTRGQQQYF | TGCGCCAGCAGCTCGACCAGGGGTCAACAGCAGTACTTC | TRBJ2-7 | many | TRBV5-1 | NA
CASKQRGALRNSPLHF | TGTGCCAGCAAACAGCGGGGGGCTCTCCGCAATTCACCCCTCCACTTT | TRBJ1-6 | few | TRBV12-3/TRBV12-4 | NA
CASSLGPSRSSYEQYF | TGTGCCAGCAGCTTGGGTCCTAGCCGGAGCTCCTACGAGCAGTACTTC | TRBJ2-7 | NA | TRBV5-6 | NA
CASSVRTGGTGELFF | TGTGCCAGCAGTGTCCGGACAGGGGGGACCGGGGAGCTGTTTTTT | TRBJ2-2 | few | TRBV12-3/TRBV12-4 | TRBD1
CASSIGTRVGEQYF | TGTGCCAGCAGCATCGGGACTAGGGTGGGAGAGCAGTACTTC | TRBJ2-7 | NA | TRBV7-2 | TRBD2
CASTTQGRGNEQFF | TGTGCCAGCACTACCCAGGGGAGGGGTAACGAGCAGTTCTTC | TRBJ2-1 | few | TRBV28 | NA
CASSLAVMAGQETQYF | TGTGCCAGCAGCTTAGCGGTCATGGCAGGCCAAGAGACCCAGTACTTC | TRBJ2-5 | NA | TRBV7-9 | NA
CSAPGLAGLYNEQFF | TGCAGTGCTCCCGGGCTAGCGGGTCTCTACAATGAGCAGTTCTTC | TRBJ2-1 | few | TRBV20-1 | TRBD2